This entry describes one T cell receptor (beta chain). Its matching antigen is unknown. The data derive from a study of cytomegalovirus exposure and HLA in healthy donors. About the study: For the approximately 400 genotyped donors, more than 65% fell within the Caucasian-associated ancestry cluster. Points from the study as a whole: Rarity held for most TCR sequences, but there were some public TCRs that occurred in many donors. As a later analysis revealed, the rate of TCR association differed by HLA locus, with DRB1 most and HLA-C fewest. When the data were analyzed later, several of the most significant clusters appeared to be linked to common viral pathogens.

The PCR was carried out with 60 Vbeta primers and 13 Jbeta primers. The data were produced by immunoSEQ multiplex PCR, yet TCRdb's version contains in-frame clones alone and is incomplete. Among tens of thousands of clones listed, just under 70% were seen once. CDR1 is MNHNS and CDR2 is SASEGT in the germline V gene. Germline trimming cut 6 bases from V and 2 bases from J; bases unmatched to any gene: 4. CDR3 length equals 15 residues. V usage is TRBV6-1 and J usage is TRBJ2-3, with 11 positions matching TRBD2. Sequencing used PBMCs. The clonotype was recovered from a woman between 50 and 59 years old in good health and CMV-seronegative. This CDR3 is CASRGLAEFTDTQYF. The CDR3 DNA reads TGTGCCAGCAGGGGACTAGCGGAGTTCACAGATACGCAGTATTTT.